This TCR beta chain originates from a study of shared clonotypes between healthy human individuals (dated by TCRdb to 2020 to 2021). Background on the whole study: Two women and a few men aged 18 to 49 years were included in the cohort. Per donor, three plates each were used for CD4 naive and CD4 memory, two for CD8 naive, and one for CD8 memory. Blood TCR repertoires of about 5 healthy adults were deeply sequenced to estimate repertoire size and the extent of clonotype sharing between individuals. To increase sequencing depth and limit assay-specific biases, different laboratories used diverse techniques to prepare libraries and sequence TCR repertoires. Leukapheresis yielded between about 0.85 and 10 billion PBMCs per donor.

The donors were healthy, HIV-negative adults with no recently reported acute infections or vaccinations. All donors were Caucasian adults living in Nashville, Tennessee, USA. CD4+ T cells were enriched by magnetic negative selection, after which naive cells were positively selected on CD45RA and the negative fraction was taken as the memory subset. Blood was collected by leukapheresis, and PBMCs were isolated by Ficoll-Histopaque density gradient centrifugation and then cryopreserved in liquid nitrogen vapor phase. Analytical flow cytometry was used to check the purity and quantity of every magnetically sorted T cell population. Each sorted fraction had its genomic DNA isolated and then quantified by UV absorbance on a Nanodrop 2000c. Trimmed from V: 5 bases; trimmed from J: 3 bases; junction bases lacking a gene match: 7. The germline V gene (reference sequence) provides CDR1 SEHNR and CDR2 FQNEAQ. Inclusive of the bounding cysteine and phenylalanine, the CDR3 is 14 residues long. Only the CDR3 region is kept as DNA, spanning 42 bases read in frame from base 1.

Using the deep immunoSEQ assay, TCR CDR3 regions were amplified from genomic DNA by multiplex PCR. Genomic DNA extracted from each cell subset was distributed evenly over all wells of several immunoSEQ 96-well plates, and each plate served as one replicate. Each replicate PCR for sorted subsets received around 210 ng genomic DNA, equal to tens of thousands of T cell genomes. The purified libraries were quantified using a Qubit 3.0 fluorometer, sized with a Bioanalyzer 2100, and then quantified again using the KAPA Library Quantification kit. Every immunoSEQ 96-well plate was sequenced on a separate single-read 150-cycle Illumina NextSeq 550 flow cell. In the source study's methods: Because the immunoSEQ output held only junctional sequences and lacked quality scores, the filtering could not match the filtering applied to full-length reads. Sequences were annotated with PyIR, a Python wrapper for IgBLAST v1.9, using IMGT germline references to assign V/J genes and CDR3. Reads were removed for weak V/J assignments (E-value above 1e-6), missing CDR3, stop codons, out-of-frame junctions, or ambiguous translated residues. V3J clonotypes were defined by identical inferred V gene, J gene, and CDR3 amino acid sequence. The percentage overlap between two repertoires was calculated by dividing the number of shared unique clonotypes by the size of the smaller repertoire. Three approaches were used to assess repertoire richness: RTK rarefaction, the Chao1 estimator, and Recon v2.1 estimates of unobserved clonotypes. For all TCRbeta clonotypes obtained by the gDNA method from several donors, generation probabilities were computed with OLGA. TCRdb retrieved this table from immuneACCESS and kept in-frame rearrangements only. Not all clones are present; in checked studies, unresolved V genes account for under half, and no reason is known for the remainder. V, J and clone size derive from that table, while D and trimming were established from the DNA sequence. The sample table contains roughly 2.5 million clones; only one count was recorded for about 92% of them. The top ten clones comprise about 0.13% of the sample.

Study-wide findings and limitations: When several donors were compared, the shared fraction of clonotypes was 5% to 6.5% for naive CD4, 3.5% for naive CD8, 2.3% for memory CD4, and approximately 0.4% for memory CD8. The small number of donors limited the genetic and exposure-history diversity represented. Sampling was limited to blood, and TCR repertoires in tissue likely differ from TCR repertoires in blood. Rarefaction of sorted-subset datasets indicated incomplete sequencing despite the large sequencing depth. Pairwise subsampling led to the expectation that sequencing depth would affect the degree of clonotype sharing among donors. Larger estimated clonotype richness was generally found for naive subsets than for memory subsets. Compared with non-shared clonotypes, clonotypes shared by all four sorted-subset donors had higher generation probabilities.

As concerns this clone: Its target antigen remains unknown. Base qualities are not at hand, and no much larger clone is one base apart.

Sequences were obtained from naive CD4+ T cells sorted from blood. The sample's cell subset or site label, decoded: CD45RA+ positively selected. This chain joins TRBV7-9 to TRBJ2-7; 7 bases in between match TRBD1. This sequence was found in a man aged 18 to 29 in good health. The CDR3 is CASSPGQENYEQYF. The DNA sequence is as follows: TGTGCCAGCAGCCCCGGACAGGAGAACTACGAGCAGTACTTC.